This T cell receptor (beta chain) was sequenced during a study of blood T cell repertoires in COVID-19. Across the study: Samples came from the United States, Italy and Spain, spanning acute and convalescent COVID-19. Sources were T cells, B-cell-depleted T cells, or PBMCs; the material itself was cDNA or gDNA.

Germline CDR1 reads SGHVS; CDR2 reads FQNEAQ. This CDR3 has 11 amino acids. Trimming took off 7 bases at V and 4 bases at J, with 8 bases between the two ends. Under the authors' procedure: Counts of nucleated cells, estimated from reference gene primer amplification, were obtained. Sequenced by immunoSEQ multiplex PCR; TCRdb stores in-frame clones only, minus some. V, J and clone size are taken as reported in that table, and D and trimming were inferred from the DNA itself. Of roughly 100,000 clones in the sample, about two thirds are singletons; the top ten hold approximately 0.9%. The source is a human donor with acute or convalescent COVID-19. The donor label of this sample is uncertain. The sample consisted of peripheral blood. The V call is TRBV7-8, the J call TRBJ2-7, with D unresolved. CDR3 region: CASTPSYEQYF. In nucleotides, the CDR3 is TGTGCCAGCACCCCTTCGTACGAGCAGTACTTC. Drawing the rest from reference TRBV7-8 and TRBJ2-7, the complete variable domain is GAGVSQSPRYKVAKRGQDVALRCDPISGHVSLFWYQQALGQGPEFLTYFQNEAQLDKSGLPSDRFFAERPEGSVSTLKIQRTQQEDSAVYLCASTPSYEQYFGPGTRLTVT.